These 5 T cell receptor beta chains were sequenced from one sample in a study of T cell repertoires in cytomegalovirus infection. TCRdb reprocessed the reads via MiXCR and lists one record per CDR3 protein. The table shows 160,000 or so distinct CDR3 sequences, with around 20% occurring only once. The sample consisted of PBMCs. The source is a human donor in good health (CMV status not recorded). Some clones in this sample may be carry-over from other donors' samples.

This clonotype was seen more than once but under ten times. The rearrangement uses TRBV20-1 and TRBJ2-7, with 7 bases that match TRBD1. The V segment lost 3 bases and the J segment 3 bases; nucleotides outside the gene matches: 5. The CDR3 runs to 13 residues. In germline, CDR1 is DFQATT, CDR2 SNEGSKA (reference sequence). This CDR3 reads CSARGTVGYEQYF. CDR3 nucleotides: TGCAGTGCTAGGGGGACAGTAGGCTACGAGCAGTACTTC.

This clonotype was seen ten or more times. The rearrangement joins TRBV7-3 to TRBJ2-1; D gene ambiguous. Trimming cost V 5 bases and J 5 bases, with 13 bases left between them. Germline lookup yields CDR1 SGHTA and CDR2 FQGTGA. The CDR3 has 14 amino acids. The CDR3 DNA reads TGTGCCAGCAGCCTGGTAGCCATCGACAATGAGCAGTTCTTC. This sequence encodes CASSLVAIDNEQFF.

This clonotype has just a few counts. The gene calls are TRBV28 and TRBJ1-4; tentatively, D is TRBD1 (5 bases). CDR1 is MDHEN, CDR2 SYDVKM, per germline. This CDR3 contains 15 residues. V lost 7 bases and J lost 11, with 23 bases in between. The CDR3 DNA reads as TGTGCCAGCACCGGGGCCGGACAAGGCTCAGGCAAACTGTTTTTT. This sequence encodes CASTGAGQGSGKLFF. The full variable domain, its missing parts supplied by reference TRBV28 and TRBJ1-4, is DVKVTQSSRYLVKRTGEKVFLECVQDMDHENMFWYRQDPGLGLRLIYFSYDVKMKEKGDIPEGYSVSREKKERFSLILESASTNQTSMYLCASTGAGQGSGKLFFGSGTQLSVL.

With regard to this clonotype: A read error is possible here, since a much larger clone lies one base away. V and J are TRBV7-8 and TRBJ2-7, with 8 positions matching TRBD2. This CDR3 comprises 17 residues. CDR1 is SGHVS, CDR2 FQNEAQ, per germline. V shed 2 bases, J shed 5 bases, and the junction held 14 bases outside the gene matches. The CDR3 DNA reads TGTGCCAGCAGCTTAATTTCCAGCGGGAGTTTCACCCACGAGCAGTACTTC. Residues: CASSLISSGSFTHEQYF. Supplemented by reference TRBV7-8 and TRBJ2-7, the full variable domain reads GAGVSQSPRYKVAKRGQDVALRCDPISGHVSLFWYQQALGQGPEFLTYFQNEAQLDKSGLPSDRFFAERPEGSVSTLKIQRTQQEDSAVYLCASSLISSGSFTHEQYFGPGTRLTVT.

In its sample, this clonotype was seen a few times. CDR3 protein: CASSPPGVMGEQFF. CDR3 bases: TGTGCCAGCAGCCCCCCGGGGGTTATGGGGGAGCAGTTCTTC. The chain employs TRBV6-5 and TRBJ2-1; D is perhaps TRBD2 (6 bases). Trimming shortened V by 6 bases and J by 10 bases, and 19 bases separated the two germline ends. This CDR3 comprises 14 residues. CDR1 and CDR2 (germline): MNHEY, SVGAGI.